Below are 29 T cell receptor beta chains sequenced from a single sample in a study of OX40 agonist ivuxolimab in advanced cancers. The protocol was immunoSEQ multiplex PCR, while the TCRdb copy is restricted to in-frame clones and leaves out a portion. The sample consists of about 77,000 clones, roughly 84% of them appearing once. The specimen comprised CD4+ or CD8+ T cells sorted from blood, sampled in a trial of the OX40 agonist ivuxolimab. Source of these receptors: an adult with an advanced solid tumor such as melanoma, head and neck, liver or kidney cancer.

The chain has TRBV5-6 and TRBJ1-5; weak D call: TRBD1 (6 bases). Germline V gene data show CDR1 as SGHDT and CDR2 as YYEEEE. The CDR3 is 15 amino acids. Between the trimmed V and J ends, which lost 0 bases and 9 bases, there was a span of 16 bases. The CDR3 protein is CASSLGAGDGMPQHF. CDR3 nucleotide sequence: TGTGCCAGCAGCTTGGGGGCAGGGGACGGTATGCCCCAGCATTTT.

DNA of the CDR3: TGTGCCAGCAGCCCTGGGTCGGGGGATCGGTTCTTC. Translated: CASSPGSGDRFF. The chain links TRBV7-6 to TRBJ2-1; TRBD2 might be the D (6 bases). The V end lost 5 bases, the J end lost 15 bases, and 17 bases lay between the germline ends. The CDR3 contains 12 residues. Germline CDR1 is SGHVS and CDR2 is FNYEAQ. Full variable domain (rest looked up from reference TRBV7-6 and TRBJ2-1): GAGVSQSPRYKVTKRGQDVALRCDPISGHVSLYWYRQALGQGPEFLTYFNYEAQQDKSGLPNDRFSAERPEGSISTLTIQRTEQRDSAMYRCASSPGSGDRFFGPGTRLTVL.

The chain employs TRBV6-6 and TRBJ1-5; D perhaps matches TRBD1 (5 bases). The germline V and J ends were trimmed by 0 bases and 3 bases, with 9 bases remaining between them. The CDR3 is made up of 15 amino acids. Germline V gives CDR1 MNHNY, CDR2 SVGAGI (reference sequence). This CDR3 reads CASSYSGADNQPQHF. The CDR3 DNA is TGTGCCAGCAGTTACTCTGGGGCAGACAATCAGCCCCAGCATTTT.

This chain links TRBV5-1 with TRBJ1-4, with D perhaps matching TRBD1 (6 bases). This CDR3 spans 12 amino acids. Trimming cost V 4 bases and J 8 bases, with 9 bases left between them. Germline V gene data show CDR1 as SGHRS and CDR2 as YFSETQ. CDR3 sequence reads: CASSEQGEKLFF. The CDR3 bases are TGCGCCAGCAGCGAACAGGGAGAAAAACTGTTTTTT.

J is TRBJ1-4 and V is TRBV4-2; no firm D call. V lost 1 base, J lost 5 bases, and 2 bases lay in between. Germline CDR1 is LGHNA and CDR2 is YNFKEQ. This CDR3 has 12 amino acids. The DNA of the CDR3 is TGTGCCAGCAGCCAAGCGAATGAAAAACTGTTTTTT. Its protein is CASSQANEKLFF.

The rearrangement joins TRBV5-4 to TRBJ2-1, with D perhaps TRBD1 (5 bases). There are 12 residues in the CDR3. The V gene lost 3 bases and the J gene lost 8 bases, with 9 bases spanning the gap. The germline V gene has CDR1 SGHNT and CDR2 YYREEE (reference sequence). The CDR3 DNA reads as TGTGCCAGCAGCTCTCAGGGTTATGAGCAGTTCTTC. This gives the protein CASSSQGYEQFF.

This clone has more than one count but fewer than ten. This rearrangement joins TRBV10-1 to TRBJ2-3; TRBD2 matches 11 bases. Trimming at V came to 7 bases and at J to 4 bases, leaving 10 bases not matched to a gene. Germline V CDR1 and CDR2: WNHNN, SYGVQD (reference sequence). The CDR3 is 16 residues long. The CDR3 bases are TGCGCCAGCAAACAAAATAGCGGGGGGGCCTCAGATACGCAGTATTTT. Its protein is CASKQNSGGASDTQYF.

The V gene is TRBV5-4, the J gene TRBJ2-2; no firm D call. There are 14 residues in the CDR3. Germline V gene data show CDR1 as SGHNT and CDR2 as YYREEE (reference sequence). V was trimmed by 0 bases and J by 1 base, leaving 4 bases between them. CDR3 residues: CASSLEGNTGELFF. The CDR3 DNA is TGTGCCAGCAGCTTGGAAGGGAACACCGGGGAGCTGTTTTTT.

This clone has a single count. This sequence joins TRBV5-4 and TRBJ1-1, with 7 positions matching TRBD1. The CDR3 extends over 15 amino acids. The germline V gene encodes CDR1 SGHNT and CDR2 YYREEE (reference sequence). Trimming removed 0 bases from V and 2 bases from J; junction bases left unmatched: 4. As DNA, the CDR3 is TGTGCCAGCAGCTTGGGGTCAGGGGGAAACACTGAAGCTTTCTTT. It codes for CASSLGSGGNTEAFF. The whole variable domain, filled in from reference TRBV5-4 and TRBJ1-1, reads ETGVTQSPTHLIKTRGQQVTLRCSSQSGHNTVSWYQQALGQGPQFIFQYYREEENGRGNFPPRFSGLQFPNYSSELNVNALELDDSALYLCASSLGSGGNTEAFFGQGTRLTVV.

This rearrangement joins TRBV19 to TRBJ1-1, with D unclear. This CDR3 has 14 residues. With 2 bases removed from V and 6 bases from J, the gap between germline ends came to 13 bases. CDR1 is LNHDA and CDR2 is SQIVND in the germline V gene (reference sequence). CDR3 bases: TGTGCCAGTAGTATAAGGAGGCCTTCCGCTGAAGCTTTCTTT. Translation gives CASSIRRPSAEAFF.

V gene TRBV7-3 combines with J gene TRBJ2-1; 11 bases map to TRBD2. The V and J ends lost 2 bases and 7 bases, in that order; junction bases with no gene match: 7. CDR1 SGHTA and CDR2 FQGTGA come from the germline V gene. The CDR3 length is 16 residues. The CDR3 here is CASSLSLAGGTNEQFF. Written as DNA, the CDR3 is TGTGCCAGCAGCTTATCCCTAGCGGGAGGAACGAATGAGCAGTTCTTC.

This rearrangement joins TRBV7-2 to TRBJ2-1; D unresolved. Germline CDR1 and CDR2: SGHTA and FQGNSA. CDR3 size: 13 residues. With 4 bases removed from V and 0 bases from J, the gap between germline ends came to 4 bases. CDR3 loop: CASSSGSYNEQFF. CDR3 sequence (DNA): TGTGCCAGCAGCTCGGGCTCCTACAATGAGCAGTTCTTC.

This rearrangement joins TRBV2 to TRBJ2-4, with 7 positions matching TRBD2. Trimming removed 5 bases from V and 2 bases from J; junction bases left unmatched: 6. The CDR3 contains 15 residues. Germline lookup yields CDR1 SNHLY and CDR2 FYNNEI. CDR3 nucleotides: TGTGCCAGCAGTTGGACTAGGAGTACCAAAAACATTCAGTACTTC. Protein sequence: CASSWTRSTKNIQYF.

The V gene is TRBV7-2, the J gene TRBJ2-7, with 7 bases matching TRBD2. Germline V CDR1 and CDR2: SGHTA, FQGNSA. V trimming: 0 bases; J trimming: 5 bases; junction bases outside the gene matches: 10. The CDR3 contains 16 residues. The CDR3: CASSLAGGKTSHEQYF. The CDR3 DNA follows: TGTGCCAGCAGCTTAGCGGGAGGGAAAACGAGCCACGAGCAGTACTTC.

The rearrangement uses TRBV5-4 and TRBJ1-4; TRBD1 is a possible D gene (5 bases). This CDR3 comprises 14 residues. Germline V lookup: CDR1 SGHNT, CDR2 YYREEE (reference sequence). Between the trimmed V and J ends, which lost 0 bases and 7 bases, there was a span of 10 bases. DNA for the CDR3: TGTGCCAGCAGCTTGGGAGGGGCTAGTGAAAAACTGTTTTTT. This encodes CASSLGGASEKLFF.

This clone was recorded only once. The chain couples TRBV6-1 to TRBJ1-1; D unclear. V dropped 7 bases and J dropped 1 base, with 10 bases sitting between them. This CDR3 is built from 13 residues. Germline values: CDR1 MNHNS, CDR2 SASEGT. The DNA for the CDR3 is TGTGCCAGCAATAACAAGCCGAACACTGAAGCTTTCTTT. This gives the protein CASNNKPNTEAFF.

The CDR3 protein is CASGVFYEQYF. The CDR3 DNA sequence: TGTGCCAGCGGGGTTTTCTACGAGCAGTACTTC. V usage is TRBV6-1 and J usage is TRBJ2-7, with unresolved D. Germline assignment: CDR1 MNHNS and CDR2 SASEGT. Trimming removed 8 bases from V and 3 bases from J, with 8 bases in between. This CDR3 has 11 amino acids.

This clone was seen only once. The rearrangement uses TRBV6-1 and TRBJ1-1; D may be TRBD1 (5 bases). V was clipped by 9 bases and J by 7 bases, with 18 bases between them. Germline assignment: CDR1 MNHNS and CDR2 SASEGT. The CDR3 extends over 13 amino acids. The chain's CDR3 is CASARGPQIEAFF. In DNA, the CDR3 is TGTGCCAGTGCAAGGGGCCCCCAGATTGAAGCTTTCTTT.

With respect to this clone: One junction end disagrees with the germline gene, perhaps due to a read error. The chain carries TRBV7-2 and TRBJ1-1, with D possibly being TRBD1 (6 bases). Germline CDR1 is SGHTA and CDR2 is FQGNSA. This CDR3 region has 15 residues. The CDR3 protein is CAGRPKLLGQGRTFF. In DNA, the CDR3 is TGTGCCGGCAGACCCAAACTCCTAGGGCAGGGGCGAACTTTCTTT.

The V gene is TRBV10-3, the J gene TRBJ2-7; no clear D. In germline, CDR1 is ENHRY, CDR2 SYGVKD. V lost 7 bases and J 1 base, leaving 14 bases between the germline ends. The CDR3 runs to 14 residues. The DNA for the CDR3 is TGTGCCATCATGGGGTCCTTCGGGTCCTACGAGCAGTACTTC. It specifies CAIMGSFGSYEQYF.

The genes are TRBV15 and TRBJ2-3; D uncertain. The germline gives CDR1 LNHNV, CDR2 YYDKDF (reference sequence). This CDR3 spans 13 amino acids. The V end was cut by 5 bases, the J end by 2 bases, with 8 bases between. The CDR3 protein is CATSYGITDTQYF. The CDR3 coding sequence is TGTGCCACCAGCTATGGGATCACAGATACGCAGTATTTT.

V usage is TRBV19 and J usage is TRBJ2-7, with a tentative D call TRBD2 (6 bases). CDR3 length: 19 amino acids. Trimming shortened V by 2 bases and J by 3 bases, and 26 bases separated the two germline ends. From germline, CDR1 is LNHDA and CDR2 SQIVND (reference sequence). Here the CDR3 reads CASSIFRAGTKIKSYEQYF. CDR3 nucleotides: TGTGCCAGTAGTATATTTAGGGCGGGAACTAAGATAAAAAGCTACGAGCAGTACTTC.

J is TRBJ2-1 and V is TRBV6-4, with 16 bases matching TRBD2. This CDR3 has 17 amino acids. The trim removed 3 bases at V and 4 bases at J, leaving 3 bases unmatched. Germline values: CDR1 MRHNA, CDR2 SNTAGT. The CDR3 protein is CASSEGTSGRGYNEQFF. The DNA of the CDR3 is TGTGCCAGCAGTGAAGGGACTAGCGGGAGGGGATACAATGAGCAGTTCTTC.

CDR3 protein: CSVQIGSTGELFF. In DNA, the CDR3 is TGCAGCGTTCAGATAGGGAGCACCGGGGAGCTGTTTTTT. The rearrangement links TRBV29-1 to TRBJ2-2, with D perhaps TRBD2 (5 bases). Germline V CDR1 and CDR2: SQVTM, ANQGSEA. The CDR3 length is 13 residues. V was pared by 5 bases and J by 4 bases, with 11 bases between.

The chain joins TRBV23-1 to TRBJ2-1, with D perhaps matching TRBD1 (6 bases). TRBV23-1 is filed as an ORF, its function uncertain. V lost 0 bases to trimming and J lost 5 bases, with 26 bases between them. The length of the CDR3 is 20 residues. CDR3 DNA: TGCGCCAGCAGTCAATCTAGGGGGTGTACCCCCCCGTTTGGGAACAATGAGCAGTTCTTC. It is translated as CASSQSRGCTPPFGNNEQFF.

This rearrangement joins TRBV5-6 to TRBJ1-4; tentative D call: TRBD1 (6 bases). This CDR3 is built from 15 residues. The ends were cut back, 3 bases at V and 8 bases at J, with 17 bases in the middle. Germline V CDR1 and CDR2: SGHDT, YYEEEE. The CDR3 is CASSWGPRRDEKLFF. The CDR3 region has the DNA TGTGCCAGCAGCTGGGGGCCCCGGAGGGACGAAAAACTGTTTTTT. The variable domain in full, with the rest retrieved from reference TRBV5-6 and TRBJ1-4, is DAGVTQSPTHLIKTRGQQVTLRCSPKSGHDTVSWYQQALGQGPQFIFQYYEEEERQRGNFPDRFSGHQFPNYSSELNVNALLLGDSALYLCASSWGPRRDEKLFFGSGTQLSVL.

The chain has TRBV11-3 and TRBJ2-7, with D perhaps TRBD2 (6 bases). CDR1 is SGHNT and CDR2 is YENEEA in the germline V gene. The germline V and J ends were trimmed by 11 bases and 2 bases, with 19 bases remaining between them. This CDR3 region has 14 residues. This CDR3 is CAGLAGTATYEQYF. In nucleotides, the CDR3 is TGTGCCGGACTTGCGGGGACGGCGACCTACGAGCAGTACTTC.

CDR3 DNA: TGTGCCAGCAGCTTAGGATACAGCTCCGAGCAGTACTTC. This encodes CASSLGYSSEQYF. The chain couples TRBV7-9 to TRBJ2-7; no definite D call. V was pared by 1 base and J by 6 bases, with 10 bases between. The CDR3 is 13 amino acids. Germline CDR1 and CDR2: SEHNR and FQNEAQ (reference sequence).

The chain is built from TRBV4-3 and TRBJ2-3; TRBD2 matches 11 bases. Germline loops: CDR1 LGHNA, CDR2 YSLEER. The trim removed 3 bases at V and 4 bases at J, leaving 0 bases unmatched. CDR3 length: 14 amino acids. CDR3 region: CASSHSGRADTQYF. CDR3 nucleotides: TGCGCCAGCAGCCATAGCGGGAGGGCAGATACGCAGTATTTT.